What follows are 22 T cell receptor beta chains derived from one specimen sequenced in a study of T cells after yellow fever vaccination. TCRdb re-derived calls from the 5' RACE reads in MiXCR, one entry per CDR3 protein. Among about 330,000 distinct CDR3 sequences listed, approximately 8% were seen once. This sample comprised PBMCs, obtained around 45 days after the first yellow fever vaccination. The receptors come from a man between 18 and 35 years old who received the YFV17D yellow fever vaccine.

This clonotype was observed a handful of times. The V and J genes are TRBV10-3 and TRBJ2-7; D is unresolved. V lost 2 bases, J lost 1 base, and 9 bases lay in between. Germline CDR1 and CDR2: ENHRY and SYGVKD. This CDR3 contains 14 residues. The CDR3 protein is CAISEKTGSYEQYF. The CDR3 DNA is TGTGCCATCAGTGAGAAGACTGGATCCTACGAGCAGTACTTC.

This clonotype appeared a few times. The rearrangement links TRBV6-5 to TRBJ2-5; D may be TRBD1 (6 bases). The CDR3 runs to 14 residues. The V and J ends lost 0 bases and 4 bases respectively, with 9 bases between them. In germline, CDR1 is MNHEY, CDR2 SVGAGI. The CDR3 sequence is CASSYSGAGETQYF. DNA for the CDR3: TGTGCCAGCAGTTACTCGGGGGCCGGAGAGACCCAGTACTTC.

This chain joins TRBV7-2 and TRBJ1-4; 8 nucleotides agree with TRBD1. V lost 0 bases to trimming and J lost 6 bases; unmatched junction nucleotides: 9. CDR1 is SGHTA, CDR2 FQGNSA, per germline. This CDR3 has 17 amino acids. Here the CDR3 reads CASSLAAGGVIYEKLFF. The CDR3 region has the DNA TGTGCCAGCAGCTTAGCGGCAGGGGGCGTAATATATGAAAAACTGTTTTTT.

This clonotype showed up just a few times. The chain uses TRBV13 and TRBJ2-1, with 10 nucleotides matching TRBD1. J was trimmed by 8 bases and V by 5 bases; bases with no gene match: 9. CDR3 size: 15 residues. Germline values: CDR1 PRHDT, CDR2 FYEKMQ (reference sequence). CDR3 coding DNA: TGTGCCAGCAGCAACCTTGACAGGGGGCTCGATGAGCAGTTCTTC. It codes for CASSNLDRGLDEQFF.

The genes are TRBV4-1 and TRBJ2-1; 12 bases align to TRBD2. V was clipped by 4 bases and J by 8 bases; unmatched bases: 12. The length of the CDR3 is 17 residues. Germline V lookup: CDR1 MGHRA, CDR2 YSYEKL. The CDR3 DNA reads as TGCGCCAGCAGCCCCGGACTAGCGGGGTTGATGGTGGATGAGCAGTTCTTC. It yields the protein CASSPGLAGLMVDEQFF.

This clonotype has only a few counts. The chain combines TRBV19 with TRBJ2-1, with D perhaps TRBD1 (5 bases). This CDR3 comprises 13 residues. V gave up 2 bases and J gave up 5 bases, with 7 bases separating them. The germline V gene encodes CDR1 LNHDA and CDR2 SQIVND (reference sequence). DNA for the CDR3: TGTGCCAGTAGTATAATAGGGGACAATGAGCAGTTCTTC. Encoded protein: CASSIIGDNEQFF.

The rearrangement uses TRBV19 and TRBJ2-1, with D maybe TRBD1 (6 bases). The V gene lost 8 bases and the J gene lost 3 bases, with 8 bases spanning the gap. Germline assignment: CDR1 LNHDA and CDR2 SQIVND (reference sequence). The CDR3 runs 12 residues. CDR3 amino acids: CASGDNYNEQFF. The CDR3 DNA is TGTGCCAGTGGGGACAACTACAATGAGCAGTTCTTC. The full variable domain, in which reference TRBV19 and TRBJ2-1 provide the parts outside the CDR3, is DGGITQSPKYLFRKEGQNVTLSCEQNLNHDAMYWYRQDPGQGLRLIYYSQIVNDFQKGDIAEGYSVSREKKESFPLTVTSAQKNPTAFYLCASGDNYNEQFFGPGTRLTVL.

This clonotype occurred a few times. The genes are TRBV10-3 and TRBJ2-2, with 7 bases lining up with TRBD1. The CDR3 totals 17 residues. CDR1 and CDR2 from the germline V gene are ENHRY and SYGVKD. V shed 4 bases and J 2 bases; nucleotides not matched to a gene: 10. As DNA, the CDR3 is TGTGCCATCAGTGGCCCCGAGGGGGCCGCAAACACCGGGGAGCTGTTTTTT. Its translation is CAISGPEGAANTGELFF.

The sample holds a few counts of this clonotype. This chain connects TRBV12-3 or TRBV12-4 to TRBJ1-1; D remains unclear. V was cut by 10 bases and J by 0 bases, with 9 bases left in between. The CDR3 contains 12 residues. The CDR3 nucleotides are TGTGCCATCAATCGGGTGAACACTGAAGCTTTCTTT. The encoded protein is CAINRVNTEAFF.

This clonotype was found a few times. The V and J genes are TRBV15 and TRBJ2-2; 8 positions agree with TRBD1. The junction had 5 bases not matched to a gene; V was cut back by 1 base and J by 4 bases. Looked up from germline, CDR1 is LNHNV and CDR2 is YYDKDF (reference sequence). This CDR3 is built from 16 residues. This chain's CDR3 is CATSRGSTGVTGELFF. The CDR3 DNA reads as TGTGCCACCAGCAGAGGATCGACAGGGGTCACCGGGGAGCTGTTTTTT.

The chain carries TRBV4-3 and TRBJ1-4, with a tentative D call TRBD1 (5 bases). Germline-derived CDR1 and CDR2 are LGHNA and YSLEER. V shed 2 bases and J shed 8 bases, with 15 bases lying between them. The CDR3 spans 15 residues. CDR3 region: CASSQLPREGEKLFF. CDR3 DNA: TGCGCCAGCAGCCAACTCCCCAGGGAGGGAGAAAAACTGTTTTTT.

The CDR3 region is CASSWGISSETQYF. The CDR3 nucleotides read TGTGCCAGCAGTTGGGGCATTTCCTCGGAGACCCAGTACTTC. V and J are TRBV27 and TRBJ2-5; TRBD1 is a possible D gene (5 bases). The CDR3 is 14 amino acids. The V end was cut by 4 bases, the J end by 5 bases, with 14 bases between. Germline CDR1 reads MNHEY; CDR2 reads SMNVEV (reference sequence).

Worth noting for this clonotype: Mismatch with germline at one junction end may stem from a read error. The rearrangement joins TRBV6-5 to TRBJ2-4; D gene unclear. The CDR3 contains 15 residues. Germline V CDR1 and CDR2: MNHEY, SVGAGI. The CDR3 DNA sequence: TGTGACAGCAGTTACTCGCCACTAGCCAAAAACATTCAGTACTTC. The encoded protein is CDSSYSPLAKNIQYF.

The chain is built from TRBV28 and TRBJ1-2; D unresolved. Deletions cut 1 base from V and 5 bases from J, with 5 bases between. From germline, CDR1 is MDHEN and CDR2 SYDVKM. There are 12 residues in the CDR3. The CDR3 coding sequence is TGTGCCAGCAGTTTATTTGATTATGGCTACACCTTC. This codes for CASSLFDYGYTF.

This clonotype was detected only a few times. V and J are TRBV4-1 and TRBJ1-2, with D possibly matching TRBD1 (5 bases). The germline CDR1 and CDR2 sequences are MGHRA and YSYEKL. Trimming left V 5 bases short and J 0 bases short, with 13 bases between. The CDR3 extends over 15 amino acids. This CDR3 is CASSDPTETNYGYTF. The CDR3 DNA reads TGCGCCAGCAGCGATCCGACAGAAACTAACTATGGCTACACCTTC.

This clonotype came up a few times. The chain recombines TRBV9 with TRBJ2-1; possible D gene TRBD1, 6 bases. This CDR3 is 14 amino acids long. V dropped 0 bases and J dropped 8 bases, with 12 bases sitting between them. Per the germline V gene, CDR1 is SGDLS and CDR2 is YYNGEE. CDR3 residues: CASSVAAGDYEQFF. The CDR3 coding sequence is TGTGCCAGCAGCGTAGCGGCAGGGGATTATGAGCAGTTCTTC.

Ten or more counts support this clonotype. The chain employs TRBV5-6 and TRBJ1-6, with TRBD1 as a possible D gene (5 bases). V lost 0 bases, J lost 9 bases, and 13 bases lay in between. CDR1 SGHDT and CDR2 YYEEEE come from the germline V gene. The CDR3 covers 15 residues. DNA of the CDR3: TGTGCCAGCAGCTTGGCTGCAGGGTTGGTTTCACCCCTCCACTTT. Its translation is CASSLAAGLVSPLHF.

In this sample, this clonotype turned up many times. The chain recombines TRBV7-2 with TRBJ2-3; D perhaps matches TRBD2 (6 bases). The CDR3 sequence is 13 residues long. V was shortened by 5 bases and J by 2 bases, with 8 bases between the two germline ends. Germline V lookup: CDR1 SGHTA, CDR2 FQGNSA. The CDR3: CASSQDYTDTQYF. CDR3 nucleotides: TGTGCCAGCAGCCAGGACTACACAGATACGCAGTATTTT.

The rearrangement links TRBV6-1 to TRBJ1-1; perhaps TRBD1 as D (5 bases). The germline gives CDR1 MNHNS, CDR2 SASEGT. Trimming took off 4 bases at V and 10 bases at J, with 7 bases between the two ends. The CDR3 consists of 10 residues. The CDR3 loop is CASSGRGAFF. CDR3 in DNA: TGTGCCAGCAGTGGGAGGGGAGCTTTCTTT.

The genes are TRBV4-3 and TRBJ2-3; no definite D call. The V end lost 0 bases, the J end lost 0 bases, and 4 bases lay between the germline ends. This CDR3 region has 14 residues. Germline V CDR1 and CDR2: LGHNA, YSLEER. The CDR3 sequence: CASSQDPSTDTQYF. The CDR3 DNA follows: TGCGCCAGCAGCCAAGATCCTAGCACAGATACGCAGTATTTT.

This clonotype was observed a handful of times. The gene calls are TRBV29-1 and TRBJ1-2, with a possible D match to TRBD1 (6 bases). Trimming stripped 7 bases from V and 4 bases from J, with 16 bases between. Germline loops: CDR1 SQVTM, CDR2 ANQGSEA. The CDR3 runs to 13 residues. The CDR3 loop reads CSEHSGVGYGYTF. CDR3 in DNA: TGCAGCGAGCACTCAGGGGTCGGCTATGGCTACACCTTC.

This clonotype was seen a few times. The DNA is omitted, as the CDR3 cannot be located on it reliably, and the CDR3 follows TCRdb's listing. The J gene is TRBJ2-5, the V gene TRBV9; TRBD1, the table's D call, was not compared with the DNA. The CDR3 sequence runs 15 residues, both termini included. The germline V gene encodes CDR1 SGDLS and CDR2 YYNGEE. The CDR3: CASSVDSGQGETQYF.